Each of the 10 T cell receptor beta chains below was sequenced from the same sample in a study of graft-versus-host responses after intestinal transplantation. The assay was immunoSEQ multiplex PCR, and TCRdb's table has in-frame clones only and misses some. The table has around 9,400 clones, 90% to 95% seen once. Specimen: bone marrow, collected about 500 days after intestinal transplantation. The source of these receptors is a human patient who received an intestinal transplant, so some T cells may come from the graft donor.

The V gene is TRBV10-3, the J gene TRBJ2-5, with D maybe TRBD1 (6 bases). Trimming removed 6 bases from V and 5 bases from J, with 13 bases in between. The CDR3 spans 13 residues. CDR1 ENHRY and CDR2 SYGVKD come from the germline V gene. CDR3 residues: CAIRRGQKETQYF. The CDR3 DNA reads TGTGCCATCAGGAGAGGACAGAAGGAGACCCAGTACTTC.

The chain carries TRBV6-5 and TRBJ2-7; D may be TRBD1 (6 bases). Between the trimmed V and J ends, which lost 2 bases and 5 bases, there was a span of 7 bases. Looked up from germline, CDR1 is MNHEY and CDR2 is SVGAGI. The CDR3 is 12 amino acids. CDR3: CASSYKGDEQYF. CDR3 bases: TGTGCCAGCAGTTACAAGGGGGACGAGCAGTACTTC.

The chain is built from TRBV18 and TRBJ2-7; tentatively, D is TRBD1 or TRBD2 (5 bases each). V lost 3 bases and J 3 bases, leaving 24 bases between the germline ends. Looked up from germline, CDR1 is KGHSH and CDR2 is LQKENI. This CDR3 has 18 residues. The CDR3 coding sequence is TGTGCCAGCTCACCCTTTCCGGGACGGACGATCTCACTCTACGAGCAGTACTTC. It yields the protein CASSPFPGRTISLYEQYF.

This sequence joins TRBV6-5 and TRBJ2-7, with D possibly TRBD2 on 6 matching bases. This CDR3 contains 13 residues. Trimming shortened V by 4 bases and J by 0 bases, and 7 bases separated the two germline ends. Per the germline V gene, CDR1 is MNHEY and CDR2 is SVGAGI. The CDR3 DNA sequence: TGTGCCAGCAGTTTCGGGAGCTCCTACGAGCAGTACTTC. Its protein is CASSFGSSYEQYF.

The chain combines TRBV7-2 with TRBJ2-4; 7 positions agree with TRBD1. This CDR3 contains 14 residues. From germline, CDR1 is SGHTA and CDR2 FQGNSA. V trimming: 5 bases; J trimming: 1 base; junction bases outside the gene matches: 2. The CDR3 sequence is CASSTGQAKNIQYF. CDR3 DNA: TGTGCCAGCAGCACGGGACAGGCCAAAAACATTCAGTACTTC.

The chain couples TRBV5-1 to TRBJ1-2; D is unresolved. V lost 4 bases and J 4 bases, leaving 14 bases between the germline ends. CDR3 size: 14 residues. Germline V CDR1 and CDR2: SGHRS, YFSETQ. The CDR3 nucleotides read TGCGCCAGCAGCCCCACAGAGGGTGGCTATGGCTACACCTTC. Translated: CASSPTEGGYGYTF. Based on the CDR3 plus reference TRBV5-1 and TRBJ1-2, the full variable domain is KAGVTQTPRYLIKTRGQQVTLSCSPISGHRSVSWYQQTPGQGLQFLFEYFSETQRNKGNFPGRFSGRQFSNSRSEMNVSTLELGDSALYLCASSPTEGGYGYTFGSGTRLTVV.

The rearrangement links TRBV7-8 to TRBJ2-1; 9 bases fit TRBD2. CDR1 and CDR2 from the germline V gene are SGHVS and FQNEAQ. The CDR3 totals 16 residues. J gave up 9 bases and V 3 bases, and 12 bases lay outside the gene matches. CDR3 amino acids: CASSLEREASRGEQFF. The CDR3 DNA reads TGTGCCAGCAGCTTGGAGCGGGAGGCCTCTCGGGGTGAGCAGTTCTTC.

The genes are TRBV19 and TRBJ2-1, with 10 bases identical to TRBD2. The ends lost 2 bases at V and 7 bases at J; junction bases unmatched: 2. The CDR3 is 14 amino acids. CDR1 and CDR2 from the germline V gene are LNHDA and SQIVND (reference sequence). CDR3 sequence reads: CASSILAGDNEQFF. CDR3 sequence (DNA): TGTGCCAGTAGTATACTAGCGGGGGATAATGAGCAGTTCTTC.

The rearrangement uses TRBV6-1 and TRBJ1-1; unclear D gene. CDR1 and CDR2 from the germline V gene are MNHNS and SASEGT. This CDR3 has 14 residues. V shed 1 base and J shed 0 bases, with 6 bases lying between them. CDR3 nucleotide sequence: TGTGCCAGCAGTGAAGAAGTGATGAACACTGAAGCTTTCTTT. This encodes CASSEEVMNTEAFF.

The chain recombines TRBV21-1 with TRBJ1-1. TRBV21-1 represents a pseudogene. This CDR3 is 15 amino acids long. The CDR3 DNA sequence: TGTGCCAGCAGCCTTCGGGGCCCCTGGAACACTGAAGCTTTCTTT. Protein product: CASSLRGPWNTEAFF.